This T cell receptor (beta chain) is from a study of T cell repertoires in cytomegalovirus infection. TCRdb recomputed calls from the reads with MiXCR, one row per CDR3 protein. The sample includes roughly 320,000 distinct CDR3 sequences, 9.5% of them seen just once. The germline gives CDR1 SNHLY, CDR2 FYNNEI. V was trimmed by 1 base and J by 0 bases, leaving 11 bases between them. The length of the CDR3 is 16 residues. Source material: PBMCs. This clonotype originated in a human donor in good health (CMV status not recorded). Some clones in this sample may be carry-over from other donors' samples. V usage is TRBV2 and J usage is TRBJ2-3, with D hard to call. This chain's CDR3 is CASSEEALTSTDTQYF. The CDR3 DNA reads TGTGCCAGCAGTGAAGAGGCCCTAACTAGCACAGATACGCAGTATTTT.